This is a list of T cell receptor beta chains from one sample in a study of cytotoxic CD8 clonotypes in ibrutinib-treated CLL. The data were produced by immunoSEQ multiplex PCR, yet TCRdb's version contains in-frame clones alone and is incomplete. This sample carries 250,000 to 350,000 clones, roughly 76% of them seen once, and the ten largest clones take about 5.8%. The source material was PBMCs, sampled at disease progression, from a patient treated with ibrutinib. These receptors came from a human donor with chronic lymphocytic leukemia. The CDR3 runs from the conserved cysteine through the conserved F or W. D genes are given only for firm matches. A row's size may be missing; if present it is once, few, many or a size class.

j_gene | d_gene | v_gene | abundance | CDR3nt | CDR3aa
TRBJ2-7 | - | TRBV9 | - | TGTGCCAGCAGCGTAGGGGTCGGCGAGCAGTACTTC | CASSVGVGEQYF
TRBJ2-3 | TRBD1 | TRBV27 | - | TGTGCCAGCAGGGGACCGGGACAGCCCACAGATACGCAGTATTTT | CASRGPGQPTDTQYF
TRBJ1-1 | - | TRBV4-3 | - | TGCGCCAGCAGCCAATCTCGTGTATCTGGCCCGACTTTCTTT | CASSQSRVSGPTFF
TRBJ1-3 | TRBD1 | TRBV7-8 | once | TGTGCCAGCAGCTTAGGGCCAGGGGGATCTGGAAACACCATATATTTT | CASSLGPGGSGNTIYF
TRBJ2-7 | TRBD1 | TRBV9 | - | TGTGCCAGCAGCGTAGAGACCGGGACAGGCACCTACGAGCAGTACTTC | CASSVETGTGTYEQYF
TRBJ1-5 | - | TRBV7-2 | few | TGTGCCAGCAGCTTTGAGGTCGCGGGCAATCAGCCCCAGCATTTT | CASSFEVAGNQPQHF
TRBJ2-7 | - | TRBV9 | few | TGTGCCAGCAGCGTAGGTCAGAGCTACGAGCAGTACTTC | CASSVGQSYEQYF
TRBJ2-3 | - | TRBV7-8 | - | TGTGCCAGCAGCCAGTCCGAGGACACAGATACGCAGTATTTT | CASSQSEDTDTQYF
TRBJ1-2 | - | TRBV9 | few | TGTGCCAGCAGCCCCCGCCTCATCGATAACTATGGCTACACCTTC | CASSPRLIDNYGYTF
TRBJ2-7 | - | TRBV28 | - | TGTGCCTCAGGGCCGTACGAGCAGTACTTC | CASGPYEQYF
TRBJ1-1 | - | TRBV19 | - | TGTGCCAGTAGTATGTGGGGCGTCCGGAACACTGAAGCTTTCTTT | CASSMWGVRNTEAFF
TRBJ2-7 | - | TRBV29-1 | - | TGCAGCGTGTTAGGCCTCAACGAGCAGTACTTC | CSVLGLNEQYF
TRBJ1-2 | - | TRBV6-5 | - | TGTGCCAGCAGTGCCGACGACAGAACCCATGGCTACACCTTC | CASSADDRTHGYTF
TRBJ2-1 | TRBD2 | TRBV5-5 | - | TGTGCCAGCAGCTTCCTAGCGGCCCCCTTCTGGTACAATGAGCAGTTCTTC | CASSFLAAPFWYNEQFF
TRBJ2-7 | - | TRBV7-6 | - | TGTGCCAGCAGCCGAGCCGGACGGTACTACGAGCAGTACTTC | CASSRAGRYYEQYF
TRBJ2-7 | - | TRBV25-1 | - | TGTGCCAGCAGTGGAGGGGGAGAGCAGTACTTC | CASSGGGEQYF
TRBJ2-1 | TRBD2 | TRBV29-1 | once | TGCAGCGTTGAAGGTGGCGGGGCGGGAGGTGAGCAGTTCTTC | CSVEGGGAGGEQFF
TRBJ1-3 | - | TRBV19 | few | TGTGCCAGTTCCCCTGGAAACACCATATATTTT | CASSPGNTIYF
TRBJ1-5 | - | TRBV28 | - | TGTGCCAGCAGTTTATGGACTACCGTCAATCAGCCCCAGCATTTT | CASSLWTTVNQPQHF
TRBJ1-5 | - | TRBV2 | - | TGTGCCAGCACCGAGCGGACGAAGTATCAGCCCCAGCATTTT | CASTERTKYQPQHF
TRBJ1-3 | - | TRBV29-1 | few | TGCAGCGTTGAGCGAGGAAACACCATATATTTT | CSVERGNTIYF
TRBJ2-7 | TRBD1 | TRBV27 | - | TGTGCCAGCAGTTTGGGGCAGGGGGCCTACGAGCAGTACTTC | CASSLGQGAYEQYF
TRBJ1-2 | - | TRBV5-4 | - | TGTGCCAGCAGCCTGGGGAGGGCAGGGAACGGCTACACCTTC | CASSLGRAGNGYTF
TRBJ2-7 | TRBD1 | TRBV29-1 | - | TGCAGCGTTGTGGTGGGACAGGGGACTCTTTTGTCCTACGAGCAGTACTTC | CSVVVGQGTLLSYEQYF
TRBJ1-5 | - | TRBV10-1 | - | TGCGCCAGCAGTGATGGGGGGCCGCCCCAGCATTTT | CASSDGGPPQHF
TRBJ2-1 | - | TRBV7-3 | few | TGTGCCAGCAGCCAGGCCTACAATGAGCAGTTCTTC | CASSQAYNEQFF
TRBJ2-1 | TRBD2 | TRBV9 | - | TGTGCCAGCAGCCTAAATCTCCGACTAGCGGATTACAATGAGCAGTTCTTC | CASSLNLRLADYNEQFF
TRBJ2-7 | TRBD1 | TRBV5-5 | - | TGTGCCAGCAGCATCCAGTTTACAGGGGCGACAGCCTACGAGCAGTACTTC | CASSIQFTGATAYEQYF
TRBJ1-1 | - | TRBV19 | - | TGTGCCAGTAGTACCGTCAGGGGATGGAACACTGAAGCTTTCTTT | CASSTVRGWNTEAFF